This record concerns one TCR beta chain sequence. What it binds is not known. The data are from a study of cytomegalovirus exposure and HLA in healthy donors. Findings and caveats of the study: Associated with HLA alleles at 0.05 false discovery rate in a later analysis were over 15,000 TCR beta sequences. Reportedly, diagnosis of cytomegalovirus status by the classifier showed high specificity and sensitivity.

60 Vbeta and 13 Jbeta primers were used in PCR. Profiled with immunoSEQ multiplex PCR; TCRdb holds only in-frame clones, not every one. This sample contains about 150,000 clones. V shed 2 bases, J shed 8 bases, and the junction held 11 bases outside the gene matches. The V gene's germline CDR1 is SGDLS and CDR2 YYNGEE. This CDR3 comprises 16 residues. This chain joins TRBV9 and TRBJ2-3; 10 nucleotides match TRBD2. The sequencing sample was made of PBMCs. The sequence came from a woman aged 45-59 years in good health and CMV-seronegative. The CDR3 region has the DNA TGTGCCAGCAGCGTTGAAGCGGGAGGGGGTGTGGGTACGCAGTATTTT. Translated: CASSVEAGGGVGTQYF.